Shown below are 22 T cell receptor beta chains from a single sample sequenced in a study of OX40 agonist ivuxolimab in advanced cancers. Assay: immunoSEQ multiplex PCR; the TCRdb copy retains only in-frame clones and omits some. This repertoire shows tens of thousands of clones, approximately 78% found once; its top ten account for 5.5% to 8.5%. Sequencing was performed on CD4+ or CD8+ T cells sorted from blood, taken in a trial of the OX40 agonist ivuxolimab. These receptors were collected from an adult with an advanced solid tumor such as melanoma, head and neck, liver or kidney cancer.

This chain connects TRBV9 to TRBJ2-6, with a possible D match to TRBD1 (5 bases). From germline, CDR1 is SGDLS and CDR2 YYNGEE. Trimming removed 2 bases at V and 2 bases at J, with 11 bases between. There are 16 residues in the CDR3. CDR3 region: CASSVAGMTGANVLTF. CDR3 coding DNA: TGTGCCAGCAGCGTCGCAGGGATGACTGGGGCCAACGTCCTGACTTTC.

This clone was detected only once. The V gene is TRBV29-1, the J gene TRBJ2-2; tentatively, D is TRBD2 (5 bases). CDR1 is SQVTM and CDR2 is ANQGSEA in the germline V gene. Trimming removed 4 bases from V and 8 bases from J, with 14 bases in between. This CDR3 spans 13 amino acids. The CDR3 reads CSVAPLGGGELFF. The CDR3 nucleotides read TGCAGCGTTGCGCCCCTTGGAGGTGGGGAGCTGTTTTTT.

This chain connects TRBV29-1 to TRBJ1-1; D remains ambiguous. Trimming took 7 bases from V and 0 from J, leaving 18 bases between them. This CDR3 is 15 amino acids long. Germline CDR1 reads SQVTM; CDR2 reads ANQGSEA. The CDR3 sequence is CSAQVTGNMNTEAFF. The CDR3 nucleotides are TGCAGCGCCCAGGTTACGGGCAACATGAACACTGAAGCTTTCTTT.

CDR3 coding DNA: TGTGCCAGCAGCCCCCTCCCGACAGGCCAGCCATACGAGCAGTACGTC. Its protein product is CASSPLPTGQPYEQYV. The J gene is TRBJ2-7, the V gene TRBV14, with TRBD1 as a possible D gene (6 bases). Germline assignment: CDR1 SGHDN and CDR2 FVKESK. The CDR3 extends over 16 amino acids. V lost 4 bases and J lost 4, with 20 bases in between.

The chain recombines TRBV6-6 with TRBJ1-2; D possibly corresponds to TRBD1 (5 bases). CDR3 size: 15 residues. Germline CDR1 is MNHNY and CDR2 is SVGAGI (reference sequence). V was trimmed by 5 bases and J by 8 bases, leaving 21 bases between them. The CDR3 region has the DNA TGTGCCAGCAGTCGTACTACCCGGGACTCGAGAGGCTACACCTTC. Protein: CASSRTTRDSRGYTF.

V and J are TRBV5-6 and TRBJ2-1; 14 bases fit TRBD2. Germline loops: CDR1 SGHDT, CDR2 YYEEEE. J gave up 2 bases and V 4 bases, and 5 bases lay outside the gene matches. CDR3 length equals 17 residues. The CDR3 sequence: CASSRLAGGLPYNEQFF. The CDR3 nucleotides are TGTGCCAGCAGCCGACTAGCGGGAGGGCTGCCCTACAATGAGCAGTTCTTC. The variable domain in full, with the rest retrieved from reference TRBV5-6 and TRBJ2-1, is DAGVTQSPTHLIKTRGQQVTLRCSPKSGHDTVSWYQQALGQGPQFIFQYYEEEERQRGNFPDRFSGHQFPNYSSELNVNALLLGDSALYLCASSRLAGGLPYNEQFFGPGTRLTVL.

This chain uses TRBV11-2 with TRBJ1-1; D remains unclear. The germline V and J ends were trimmed by 3 bases and 3 bases, with 14 bases remaining between them. Per the germline V gene, CDR1 is SGHAT and CDR2 is FQNNGV. The CDR3 runs to 15 residues. CDR3 sequence reads: CASSLTEGPDTEAFF. The CDR3 DNA reads TGTGCCAGCAGCTTGACCGAGGGCCCGGACACTGAAGCTTTCTTT.

The genes are TRBV6-1 and TRBJ2-5; D remains ambiguous. V lost 1 base and J 1 base, leaving 7 bases between the germline ends. The CDR3 spans 14 residues. Germline-derived CDR1 and CDR2 are MNHNS and SASEGT. The CDR3 DNA reads as TGTGCCAGCAGTGAAGGTGGTGTCCAAGAGACCCAGTACTTC. It codes for CASSEGGVQETQYF.

The DNA for the CDR3 is TGTGCCATCAAACGACAGGACGAAGACACCATATATTTT. Protein sequence: CAIKRQDEDTIYF. V usage is TRBV7-9 and J usage is TRBJ1-3, with D maybe TRBD1 (6 bases). The CDR3 is 13 amino acids. V was pared by 10 bases and J by 8 bases, with 18 bases between. CDR1 and CDR2 from the germline V gene are SEHNR and FQNEAQ (reference sequence).

The chain carries TRBV4-2 and TRBJ2-4; unclear D gene. V lost 4 bases to trimming and J lost 10 bases, with 14 bases between them. There are 13 residues in the CDR3. In germline, CDR1 is LGHNA, CDR2 YNFKEQ. The CDR3 coding sequence is TGTGCCAGCAGCCTTAAAAATGTCGGGATTCAGTACTTC. Residues: CASSLKNVGIQYF.

The rearrangement links TRBV11-2 to TRBJ2-2; TRBD2 aligns across 11 bases. The J segment lost 0 bases and the V segment lost 6 bases, leaving 6 bases of the junction unmatched. The CDR3 contains 17 residues. Germline V lookup: CDR1 SGHAT, CDR2 FQNNGV. The chain's CDR3 is CASSRGLAESNTGELFF. The CDR3 DNA follows: TGTGCCAGCAGTAGGGGACTAGCGGAATCGAACACCGGGGAGCTGTTTTTT.

This chain connects TRBV2 to TRBJ1-1; D remains ambiguous. The germline V gene has CDR1 SNHLY and CDR2 FYNNEI. Trimming removed 5 bases at V and 0 bases at J, with 4 bases between. This CDR3 spans 12 amino acids. The CDR3 region has the DNA TGTGCCAGCAGTTTCTTGAACACTGAAGCTTTCTTT. The encoded protein is CASSFLNTEAFF.

In this sample, this clone turned up a few times. The chain employs TRBV5-1 and TRBJ2-5; D uncertain. The germline gives CDR1 SGHRS, CDR2 YFSETQ. The CDR3 runs to 15 residues. Deletions cut 3 bases from V and 10 bases from J, with 22 bases between. The chain's CDR3 is CASSWAVGASDGQYF. CDR3 in DNA: TGCGCCAGCAGCTGGGCCGTCGGAGCGTCCGATGGCCAGTACTTC. Together with reference TRBV5-1 and TRBJ2-5, the CDR3 gives the full variable domain: KAGVTQTPRYLIKTRGQQVTLSCSPISGHRSVSWYQQTPGQGLQFLFEYFSETQRNKGNFPGRFSGRQFSNSRSEMNVSTLELGDSALYLCASSWAVGASDGQYFGPGTRLLVL.

The chain recombines TRBV20-1 with TRBJ2-5; 7 bases match TRBD1. The CDR3 extends over 11 amino acids. V lost 5 bases to trimming and J lost 5 bases; unmatched junction nucleotides: 2. Germline CDR1 is DFQATT and CDR2 is SNEGSKA (reference sequence). CDR3 sequence reads: CSAPGGETQYF. CDR3 nucleotide sequence: TGCAGTGCTCCAGGGGGTGAGACCCAGTACTTC.

This chain links TRBV19 with TRBJ1-1; D not resolved. Trimming shortened V by 6 bases and J by 0 bases, and 8 bases separated the two germline ends. The CDR3 has 13 amino acids. Germline values: CDR1 LNHDA, CDR2 SQIVND (reference sequence). CDR3 loop: CASRGELNTEAFF. CDR3 DNA sequence: TGTGCCAGTAGGGGAGAGTTGAACACTGAAGCTTTCTTT.

In its sample, this clone is medium-sized (0.01 to 0.1%). The chain carries TRBV6-5 and TRBJ2-7, with D unresolved. The V and J ends lost 6 bases and 2 bases respectively, with 8 bases between them. The germline V gene has CDR1 MNHEY and CDR2 SVGAGI. CDR3 size: 12 residues. CDR3 residues: CASSPGPYEQYF. The CDR3 bases are TGTGCCAGCAGCCCTGGACCCTACGAGCAGTACTTC.

This clone has only one observation. This chain links TRBV10-3 with TRBJ2-5; 12 bases fit TRBD1. The CDR3 is 14 residues long. After removal of 6 bases from V and 5 bases from J, the junction contained 4 bases not matched to a gene. Germline V gene sequence: CDR1 ENHRY, CDR2 SYGVKD. The CDR3 here is CAIRGTGGLETQYF. DNA of the CDR3: TGTGCCATCAGGGGGACAGGGGGCTTGGAGACCCAGTACTTC.

CDR3 sequence (DNA): TGTGCCAGCAGCTTGCTCTCAGGGGGCACTGAAGCTTTCTTT. The encoded protein is CASSLLSGGTEAFF. The V and J genes are TRBV5-6 and TRBJ1-1; TRBD1 agrees at 7 bases. J lost 4 bases, V lost 1 base, and 4 bases had no gene match. CDR1 SGHDT and CDR2 YYEEEE come from the germline V gene. The CDR3 spans 14 residues.

This sequence joins TRBV5-8 and TRBJ2-7; 9 bases match TRBD2. V dropped 4 bases and J dropped 7; count of bases not matched to a gene: 18. CDR3 length: 17 amino acids. The germline gives CDR1 SGHTS, CDR2 YDEGEE. CDR3 nucleotide sequence: TGTGCCAGCAGCCAAGCTGGGGATAGCGGGGGAGTTTGGGAGCAGTACTTC. Amino acids: CASSQAGDSGGVWEQYF.

The V and J genes are TRBV27 and TRBJ2-7; D uncertain. This CDR3 region has 13 residues. V gave up 2 bases and J gave up 3 bases, with 8 bases separating them. CDR1 MNHEY and CDR2 SMNVEV come from the germline V gene (reference sequence). DNA for the CDR3: TGTGCCAGCAGTTTAGGCCCGCGCTACGAGCAGTACGTC. Protein sequence: CASSLGPRYEQYV.

The chain combines TRBV5-1 with TRBJ1-5; D not resolved. Trimming shortened V by 0 bases and J by 6 bases, and 7 bases separated the two germline ends. Germline V gene sequence: CDR1 SGHRS, CDR2 YFSETQ. The CDR3 runs to 13 residues. The CDR3 spells CASSLAVGQPQHF. The DNA for the CDR3 is TGCGCCAGCAGCTTGGCCGTGGGTCAGCCCCAGCATTTT.

The chain carries TRBV10-3 and TRBJ1-1; D not resolved. Trimming left V 0 bases short and J 1 base short, with 15 bases between. The germline V gene has CDR1 ENHRY and CDR2 SYGVKD. This CDR3 is 17 amino acids long. The CDR3: CAISESSFFGRNTEAFF. The CDR3 DNA reads as TGTGCCATCAGTGAGTCGAGTTTCTTCGGCAGGAACACTGAAGCTTTCTTT.